These T cell receptor beta chains were read from a single sample in a study of T cells in localized non-small cell lung cancer. Libraries were prepared by immunoSEQ multiplex PCR; TCRdb keeps only in-frame clonotypes and omits some of them. The data contain about 13,000 clones, about 28% of them seen just once; the ten biggest clones take up 7.2%. The sample in question was lung tumor tissue, obtained before any cancer treatment. All receptors come from a female donor at least 60 years old with stage I lung adenocarcinoma. Each CDR3 is given with its conserved first and last residue. Fields, in order: V gene, clone size, D gene, J gene, CDR3 DNA, CDR3 protein. The D gene is left open where the match is weak. Clone size is shown for a subset of rows, as once, few, many or a class of expanded clone.

TRBV30,once,TRBD1,TRBJ1-6,TGTGCCTGGAGTGGGACAGGGGGATCACCCCTCCACTTT,CAWSGTGGSPLHF
TRBV9,-,-,TRBJ1-3,TGTGCCAGCAGCGTAGCCAGTCTCGCTGGAAACACCATATATTTT,CASSVASLAGNTIYF
TRBV11-3,medium-sized,-,TRBJ2-1,TGTGCCAGCAGCTTATACCGGGGACCCTACAATGAGCAGTTCTTC,CASSLYRGPYNEQFF
TRBV4-1,few,-,TRBJ1-2,TGCGCCAGCAGCCAAGAGCCAGGGAGCTATGGCTACACCTTC,CASSQEPGSYGYTF
TRBV9,few,-,TRBJ2-2,TGTGCCAGCAGCGTAAGGTCGAACACCGGGGAGCTGTTTTTT,CASSVRSNTGELFF
TRBV11-3,many,-,TRBJ1-1,TGTGCCAGCAGCTGGTCAGGGTGGGCGAACACTGAAGCTTTCTTT,CASSWSGWANTEAFF
TRBV11-3,many,TRBD2,TRBJ2-1,TGTGCCAGCAGCGCCCGGACTAGCGGACCGTACAATGAGCAGTTCTTC,CASSARTSGPYNEQFF
TRBV6-8,-,-,TRBJ1-1,TGTGCCAGCACCCCGGGGCTTTTTAGACTTTTCTTT,CASTPGLFRLFF
TRBV5-1,-,-,TRBJ1-2,TGCGCCAGCAGTGTAGGGACTCAGAACTATGGCTACACCTTC,CASSVGTQNYGYTF
TRBV19,-,TRBD1,TRBJ1-2,TGTGCCAGTAGTATTCTCCCAGGGGGGTCGGATGGCTACACCTTC,CASSILPGGSDGYTF
TRBV6-8,few,TRBD2,TRBJ2-7,TGTGCCAGCGGGATTAATACTAGAGCGGGAGGTCCCTACGAGCAGTACTTC,CASGINTRAGGPYEQYF
TRBV19,-,TRBD1,TRBJ1-5,TGTGCCAGTAGCATGACAGGGGTAGGGAGCAATCAGCCCCAGCATTTT,CASSMTGVGSNQPQHF
TRBV9,few,-,TRBJ2-1,TGTGCCAGCAGCGAGGGCGGGGAGCCCTACAATGAGCAGTTCTTC,CASSEGGEPYNEQFF
TRBV11-3,-,-,TRBJ1-3,TGTGCCAGCAGCTTAGACGCCGGAACTGGAAACACCATATATTTT,CASSLDAGTGNTIYF
TRBV4-1,many,-,TRBJ1-6,TGCGCCAGCACCCAGGGCAGTGGCGAATTTTCACCCCTCCACTTT,CASTQGSGEFSPLHF
TRBV2,-,-,TRBJ1-4,TGTGCCAGCACTATAGGGAACCTTGAAAAACTGTTTTTT,CASTIGNLEKLFF
TRBV11-3,many,-,TRBJ2-1,TGTGCCAGCAGCTTAGATCGAAACGCCTACAATGAGCAGTTCTTC,CASSLDRNAYNEQFF
TRBV18,few,-,TRBJ2-1,TGTGCCAGCTCACCTCGAATGGGCGATGAGCAGTTCTTC,CASSPRMGDEQFF
TRBV29-1,-,TRBD1,TRBJ1-5,TGCAGCGTCTCTACAGGGGCTCATCAGCCCCAGCATTTT,CSVSTGAHQPQHF
TRBV5-1,-,-,TRBJ1-4,TGCGCCAGCAGCCTCGGGGGGAGCCTTAATGAAAAACTGTTTTTT,CASSLGGSLNEKLFF
TRBV6-8,few,-,TRBJ1-1,TGTGCCAGCAGTTACTCGTCTATCTCCATGAACACTGAAGCTTTCTTT,CASSYSSISMNTEAFF
TRBV4-1,few,TRBD2,TRBJ2-3,TGCGCCAGCAGCCACCGGGAGGGGGCAGATACGCAGTATTTT,CASSHREGADTQYF
TRBV25-1,-,-,TRBJ1-6,TGTGCCAGCAGGAGGTCAGTCAATCATGCACCCCTCCACTTT,CASRRSVNHAPLHF
TRBV11-3,few,TRBD1,TRBJ2-7,TGTGCCAGCAGCCCTATCCTCCCTCTCGGGACAGCCTCCTACGAGCAGTACTTC,CASSPILPLGTASYEQYF
TRBV28,-,-,TRBJ1-1,TGTGCCAGCACCGGAACCGTATTTACTGAAGCTTTCTTT,CASTGTVFTEAFF
TRBV6-8,-,-,TRBJ2-7,TGTGCCAGCAGGGGCTACCTGAACCCCTACGAGCAGTACTTC,CASRGYLNPYEQYF
TRBV6-8,-,-,TRBJ1-1,TGTGCCAGCAGTGTGGCGGCAACTGAAGCTTTCTTT,CASSVAATEAFF
TRBV19,-,-,TRBJ1-2,TGTGCCAGTAGTATAGACCCGATTGGGGGCGCCGGGAACTATGGCTACACCTTC,CASSIDPIGGAGNYGYTF
TRBV29-1,-,TRBD2,TRBJ2-3,TGCAGCGTGCAGCCTAGCGGGGGAAGCACAGATACGCAGTATTTT,CSVQPSGGSTDTQYF
TRBV11-3,-,TRBD2,TRBJ2-1,TGTGCCAGCAGCTTAGTAGCGGGAGGGCCGGATGAGCAGTTCTTC,CASSLVAGGPDEQFF
TRBV11-3,few,-,TRBJ1-1,TGTGCCAGCAGCTTACGAGGGGTTGCGTACACTGAAGCTTTCTTT,CASSLRGVAYTEAFF
TRBV10-2,-,-,TRBJ1-5,TGCGCCACCTCCAAGGGATCCTATAGCAATCAGCCCCAGCATTTT,CATSKGSYSNQPQHF
TRBV19,-,-,TRBJ1-2,TGTGCCAGTAGCCACCCACTCTATGGCTACACCTTC,CASSHPLYGYTF
TRBV9,-,-,TRBJ1-4,TGTGCCAGCAGCGTTTTTCCCGGGGTGGGTGAAAAACTGTTTTTT,CASSVFPGVGEKLFF
TRBV19,-,-,TRBJ2-7,TGTGCCAGTAGTATAGGGCAGAACATAGCCTACGAGCAGTACTTC,CASSIGQNIAYEQYF
TRBV25-1,-,-,TRBJ2-3,TGTGCCAGCAGCGAAGGGGGAAGCACAGATACGCAGTATTTT,CASSEGGSTDTQYF
TRBV7-1,many,-,TRBJ1-1,TGTGCCAGCAGCTTAATAGTGAACACTGAAGCTTTCTTT,CASSLIVNTEAFF
TRBV11-3,few,-,TRBJ2-7,TGTGCCAGCAGCTTAGGAGGGAATTTCTACGAGCAGTACTTC,CASSLGGNFYEQYF
TRBV4-1,-,-,TRBJ1-2,TGCGCCAGCAGCCAAGATACAGGCCTAGGGGGCTACACCTTC,CASSQDTGLGGYTF
TRBV9,-,-,TRBJ2-1,TGTGCCAGCAGAGGACGAATGTCCCACAATGAGCAGTTCTTC,CASRGRMSHNEQFF
TRBV11-3,medium-sized,-,TRBJ2-1,TGTGCCAGCAGCTTAAAACTAGGCCTCAATGAGCAGTTCTTC,CASSLKLGLNEQFF
TRBV18,-,-,TRBJ2-5,TGTGCCAGTTCACAGAGCCCAGACTCGAGACAGACCCAGTACTTC,CASSQSPDSRQTQYF